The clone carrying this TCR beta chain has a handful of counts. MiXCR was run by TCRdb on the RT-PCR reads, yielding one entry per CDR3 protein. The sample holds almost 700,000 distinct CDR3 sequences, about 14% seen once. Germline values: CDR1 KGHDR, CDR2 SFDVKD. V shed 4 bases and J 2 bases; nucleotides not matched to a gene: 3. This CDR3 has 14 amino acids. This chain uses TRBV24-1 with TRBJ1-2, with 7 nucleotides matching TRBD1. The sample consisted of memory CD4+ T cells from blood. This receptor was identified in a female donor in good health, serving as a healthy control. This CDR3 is CATSEPGGNYGYTF. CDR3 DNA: TGTGCCACCAGTGAACCAGGGGGAAACTATGGCTACACCTTC.